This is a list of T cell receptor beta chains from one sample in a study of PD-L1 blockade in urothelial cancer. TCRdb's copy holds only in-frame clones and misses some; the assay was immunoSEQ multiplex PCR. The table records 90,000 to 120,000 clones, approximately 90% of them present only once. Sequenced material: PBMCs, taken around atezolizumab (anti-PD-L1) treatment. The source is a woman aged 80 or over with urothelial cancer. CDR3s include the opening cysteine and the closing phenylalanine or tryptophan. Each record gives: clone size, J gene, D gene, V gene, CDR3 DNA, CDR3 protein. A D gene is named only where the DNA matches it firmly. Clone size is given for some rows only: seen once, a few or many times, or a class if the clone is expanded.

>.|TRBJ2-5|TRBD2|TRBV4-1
TGCGCCAGCAGCCCCAGCGGGAGGGCCCAAGAGACCCAGTACTTC
CASSPSGRAQETQYF
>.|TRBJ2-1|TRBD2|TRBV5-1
TGCGCCAGCAGCGCACGGGAGGGGTCCTACAATGAGCAGTTCTTC
CASSAREGSYNEQFF
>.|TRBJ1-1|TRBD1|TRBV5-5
TGTGCCAGCAGCTTGGATAGACAGGGACCGGGCACTGAAGCTTTCTTT
CASSLDRQGPGTEAFF
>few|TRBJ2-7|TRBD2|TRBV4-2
TGTGCCAGCAGTCCTGGGGGAGGGTCCTACGAGCAGTACTTC
CASSPGGGSYEQYF
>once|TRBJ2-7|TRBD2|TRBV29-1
TGCAGCGCAAAGAGGGACGGGAGGGGCCACGAGCAGTACTTC
CSAKRDGRGHEQYF
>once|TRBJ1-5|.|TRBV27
TGTGCCAGCAGTTCGCGGACAGCAGGCCAGCCCCAGCATTTT
CASSSRTAGQPQHF
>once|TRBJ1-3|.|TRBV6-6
TGTGCCACCTCCCCCCCGGGCTCTGGAAACACCATATATTTT
CATSPPGSGNTIYF
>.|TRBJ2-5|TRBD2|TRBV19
TGTGCCAGTAGTATCTCCCGGACTAGCGGCCAAGAGACCCAGTACTTC
CASSISRTSGQETQYF
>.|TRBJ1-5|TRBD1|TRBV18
TGTGCCAGCTCACCACCCGGGACAGGGGGTTCTCAGCCCCAGCATTTT
CASSPPGTGGSQPQHF
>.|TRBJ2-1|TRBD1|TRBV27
TGTGCCAGCAGTACGCGGGACAGGGGGAATGCGGGGCAGTTCTTC
CASSTRDRGNAGQFF
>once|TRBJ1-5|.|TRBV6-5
TGTGCCAGCAGGACAGGTAGCAATCAGCCCCAGCATTTT
CASRTGSNQPQHF
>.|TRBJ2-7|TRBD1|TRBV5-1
TGCGCCAGCAGACAAACAGGGGATTACGAGCAGTACTTC
CASRQTGDYEQYF
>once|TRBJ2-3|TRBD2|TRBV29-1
TGCAGTGTTCGGGCGGGAGGGCCGGGGGATACGCAGTATTTT
CSVRAGGPGDTQYF
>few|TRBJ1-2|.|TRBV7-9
TGTGCCAGCAGCTTAGTGCAGGGTGCGGATGGCTACACCTTC
CASSLVQGADGYTF
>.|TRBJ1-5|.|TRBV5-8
TGTGCCAGCAGCTTGAGGGAGTCCTTTGGTGGGCCCCAGCATTTT
CASSLRESFGGPQHF
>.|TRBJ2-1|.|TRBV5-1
TGCGCCAGCAGCTTCCTGACAGCCTACAATGAGCAGTTCTTC
CASSFLTAYNEQFF
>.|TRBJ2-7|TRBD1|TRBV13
TGTGCCAGCAGCGCGACCCGGGACAGCTACGAGCAGTACTTC
CASSATRDSYEQYF
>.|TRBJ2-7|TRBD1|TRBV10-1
TGCGCCAGCAGTGAGTCGACCAGGGGGCACTACGAGCAGTACTTC
CASSESTRGHYEQYF
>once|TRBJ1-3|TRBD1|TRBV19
TGTGCCAGTAGTTTCGGACAGGGTGCCGGAAACACCATATATTTT
CASSFGQGAGNTIYF
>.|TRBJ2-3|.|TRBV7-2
TGTGCCAGCAGCTTAGCGGGGGGGCCCCCAGATACGCAGTATTTT
CASSLAGGPPDTQYF
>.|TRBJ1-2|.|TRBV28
TGTGCCAGCAGTACACGGGTATATGGCTACACCTTC
CASSTRVYGYTF
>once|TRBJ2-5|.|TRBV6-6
TGTGCCAGCGCGTTGCAAGAGACCCAGTACTTC
CASALQETQYF
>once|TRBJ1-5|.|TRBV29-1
TGCACCCCACCACTGGAGGCGGGGATTTATCAGCCCCAGCATTTT
CTPPLEAGIYQPQHF
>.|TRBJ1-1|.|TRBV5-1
TGCGCCAGCAGCTCGGGGACACCGAACACTGAAGCTTTCTTT
CASSSGTPNTEAFF
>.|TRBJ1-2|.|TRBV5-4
TGTGCCAGCAGCTTGTTAGGGGTAGAAGGCTACACCTTC
CASSLLGVEGYTF
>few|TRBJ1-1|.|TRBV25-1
TGTGCCAGCAGTCACCGCGCTGAAGCTTTCTTT
CASSHRAEAFF
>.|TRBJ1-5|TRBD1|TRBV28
TGTGCCAGCAGTCCACCCACCGGACAGGGAAGCAATCAGCCCCAGCATTTT
CASSPPTGQGSNQPQHF
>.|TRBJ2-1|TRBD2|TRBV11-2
TGTGCCAGCAGCCCGGGGTGGGTAGCGGGAGGCGTTGAGCAGTTCTTC
CASSPGWVAGGVEQFF
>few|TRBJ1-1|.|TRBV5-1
TGCGCCAGCAGCACTACCGGGACACAGAACACTGAAGCTTTCTTT
CASSTTGTQNTEAFF
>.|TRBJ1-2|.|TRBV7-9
TGTGCCAGCAGCCCAGACAGTTTCTATGGCTACACCTTC
CASSPDSFYGYTF
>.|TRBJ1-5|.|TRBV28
TGTGCCAGCAGGATAACAGGGAACAATCAGCCCCAGCATTTT
CASRITGNNQPQHF
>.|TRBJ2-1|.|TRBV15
TGTGCCACCAGGGGTCGGGACTTCAATGAGCAGTTCTTC
CATRGRDFNEQFF
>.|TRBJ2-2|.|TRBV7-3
TGTGCCAGCAGCTTAACACCGGGGGACACCGGGGAGCTGTTTTTT
CASSLTPGDTGELFF
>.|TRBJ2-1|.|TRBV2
TGTGCCAGCAGATCGACATTAATACAGGTCAATGAGCAGTTCTTC
CASRSTLIQVNEQFF
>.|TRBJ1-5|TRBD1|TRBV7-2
TGTGCCAGCAGCTTAGTAGGGACAGGGAATCAGCCCCAGCATTTT
CASSLVGTGNQPQHF
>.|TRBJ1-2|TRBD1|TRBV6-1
TGTGCCAGCAGGAAACCGGGACAGGGGGTTCATGGCTACACCTTC
CASRKPGQGVHGYTF
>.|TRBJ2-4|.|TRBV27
TGTGCCAGCAGTCCCTATCCAGCGGCGGAGGGGTTGGACATTCAGTACTTC
CASSPYPAAEGLDIQYF
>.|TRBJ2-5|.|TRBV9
TGTGCCAGCAGCCGGGAGAGTGGGAAAGAGACCCAGTACTTC
CASSRESGKETQYF
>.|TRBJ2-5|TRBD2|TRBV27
TGTGCCAGCAGTCTAGCGGGCGTCCAAGAGACCCAGTACTTC
CASSLAGVQETQYF
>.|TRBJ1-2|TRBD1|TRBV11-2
TGTGCCAGCAGCTTAGCGGGACAGGGCGAGGGCTACACCTTC
CASSLAGQGEGYTF
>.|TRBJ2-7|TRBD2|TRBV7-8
TGTGCCAGCAGCCCGCGGACTAGCGGGGGCTACGAGCAGTACTTC
CASSPRTSGGYEQYF
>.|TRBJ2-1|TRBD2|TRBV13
TGTGCCAGCAGGCCGGGACTAGTTGCCCCCGTGAGCTCCTACAATGAGCAGTTCTTC
CASRPGLVAPVSSYNEQFF
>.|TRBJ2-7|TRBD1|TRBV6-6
TGTGCCAGCAGTTACTCGACAGGGGGTTACGAGCAGTACTTC
CASSYSTGGYEQYF
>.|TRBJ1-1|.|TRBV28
TGTGCCAGCAGTTTAGGGGGGGGACTCACTGAAGCTTTCTTT
CASSLGGGLTEAFF
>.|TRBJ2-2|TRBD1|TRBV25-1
TGTGCCAGCAGTGGACAGACAGGGTTGGGAAGCGGGGAGCTGTTTTTT
CASSGQTGLGSGELFF
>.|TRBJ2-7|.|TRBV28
TGTGCCAGCATGGTACAGGGAAGTAACTACGAGCAGTACTTC
CASMVQGSNYEQYF
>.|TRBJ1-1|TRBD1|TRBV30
TGTGCCTTTGGGACAGGTTCTGAAGCTTTCTTT
CAFGTGSEAFF
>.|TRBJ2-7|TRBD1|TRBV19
TGTGCCAGTAGTATGGGACAGGGTTCCTACGAGCAGTACTTC
CASSMGQGSYEQYF
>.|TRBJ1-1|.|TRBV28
TGTGCCAGCAGTTTGTCAGGGGTAGGCAGGAACACTGAAGCTTTCTTT
CASSLSGVGRNTEAFF
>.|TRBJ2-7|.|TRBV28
TGTGCCAGCTGCGAGCCCAGGGCCATGGGGGAGCAGTACTTC
CASCEPRAMGEQYF
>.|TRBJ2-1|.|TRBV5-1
TGCGCCAGCAGCTGGCCTTCGGGCAATGAGCAGTTCTTC
CASSWPSGNEQFF
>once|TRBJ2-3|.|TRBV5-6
TGTGCCAGCAGCTTGAGGCTAGACACAGATACGCAGTATTTT
CASSLRLDTDTQYF
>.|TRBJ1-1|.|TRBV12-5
TGTGCTAGTGGTTTCTCAAGGGGGAGTGGCACTGAAGCTTTCTTT
CASGFSRGSGTEAFF
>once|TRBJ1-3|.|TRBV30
TGTGCCTGGAGTCCGACGGGGGGGTTTAGGACCATATATTTT
CAWSPTGGFRTIYF
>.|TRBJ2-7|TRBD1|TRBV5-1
TGCGCCAGCAGCGCGGGACAGGTAGTTCCCTACGAGCAGTACTTC
CASSAGQVVPYEQYF
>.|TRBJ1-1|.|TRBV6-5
TGTGCCAGCAGTTTGGGCCAACTGAACACTGAAGCTTTCTTT
CASSLGQLNTEAFF
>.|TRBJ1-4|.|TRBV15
TGTGCCACCAGCGCCCAAGGGGTGGAAAAACTGTTTTTT
CATSAQGVEKLFF
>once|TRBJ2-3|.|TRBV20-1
TGCAGTGCTCCGGTCTCAGATACGCAGTATTTT
CSAPVSDTQYF
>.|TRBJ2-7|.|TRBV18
TGTGCCAGCTCACCGCGAGGGCCAGGTATCTACGAGCAGTACTTC
CASSPRGPGIYEQYF
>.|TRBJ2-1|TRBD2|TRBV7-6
TGTGCCAGCAGCTTTGGGACTAGCGGGAGTAGTGAGCAGTTCTTC
CASSFGTSGSSEQFF